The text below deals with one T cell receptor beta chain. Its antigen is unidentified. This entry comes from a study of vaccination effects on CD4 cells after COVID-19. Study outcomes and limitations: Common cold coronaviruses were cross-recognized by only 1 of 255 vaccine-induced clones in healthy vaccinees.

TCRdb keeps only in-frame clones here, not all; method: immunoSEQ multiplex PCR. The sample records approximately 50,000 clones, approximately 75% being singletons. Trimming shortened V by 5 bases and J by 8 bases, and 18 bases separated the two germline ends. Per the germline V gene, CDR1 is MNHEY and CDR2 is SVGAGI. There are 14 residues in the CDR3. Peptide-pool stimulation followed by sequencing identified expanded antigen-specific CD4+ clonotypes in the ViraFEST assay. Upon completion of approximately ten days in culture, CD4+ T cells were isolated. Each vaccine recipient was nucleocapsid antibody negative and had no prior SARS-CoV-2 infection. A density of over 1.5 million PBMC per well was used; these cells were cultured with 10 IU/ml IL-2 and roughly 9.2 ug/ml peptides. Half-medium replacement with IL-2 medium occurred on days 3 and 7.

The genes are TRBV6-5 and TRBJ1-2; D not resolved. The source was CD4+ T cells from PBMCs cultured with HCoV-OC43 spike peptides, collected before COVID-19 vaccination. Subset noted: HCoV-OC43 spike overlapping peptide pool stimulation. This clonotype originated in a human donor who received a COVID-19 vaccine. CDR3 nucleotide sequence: TGTGCCAGCAGTATTACCAATGACCTGTTAGGCTACACCTTC. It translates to CASSITNDLLGYTF.